This T cell receptor beta chain was observed in a study of technical replicates of blood from a few donors. The CDR3 totals 15 residues. Trimming took 1 base from V and 6 from J; bases not matched to a gene: 4. CDR1 LGHNA and CDR2 YSLEER come from the germline V gene. The assay was immunoSEQ multiplex PCR, and TCRdb's table has in-frame clones only and misses some. The table lists around 73,000 clones, roughly 90% of them singletons. Sequenced input: PBMCs. The V gene is TRBV4-3, the J gene TRBJ2-1; TRBD1 agrees at 9 bases. The source is a human donor in good health. Some clones in this sample may be carry-over from other donors' samples. The CDR3 region has the DNA TGCGCCAGCAGCCAAGCGTGGGGACAGGGCAATGAGCAGTTCTTC. This gives the protein CASSQAWGQGNEQFF.